This TCR beta chain was sequenced in a study of regulatory T cells in long-lasting Graves disease. Study information: More than 5 years of antithyroid drugs with positive TSH receptor antibodies defined persistent Graves' disease. Study-level results: TCR diversity was lower in persistent than newly diagnosed Graves' disease.

Both iRepertoire HTBI primers and Arm-PCR of CDR3 regions were used to build the TCR beta libraries. TCRdb recomputed calls from the multiplex PCR reads with MiXCR, one row per CDR3 protein. In the table there are roughly 300,000 distinct CDR3 sequences, roughly 21% of which are singletons. Time point noted: persistent/refractory GD, antithyroid drugs over 5 years with positive TRAb. The TCR library was made from RNA extracted from PBMCs. EDTA tubes received approximately 10 milliliters of drawn peripheral blood. The germline V gene encodes CDR1 MNHEY and CDR2 SVGEGT. The V segment lost 6 bases and the J segment 2 bases; nucleotides outside the gene matches: 9. The CDR3 contains 15 residues. The table lists this clonotype with many counts. Its specificity is unknown.

The sequence was collected from a female donor with Graves disease. The rearrangement uses TRBV6-2 or TRBV6-3 and TRBJ1-2, with 7 bases identical to TRBD1. Sequencing was performed on peripheral blood mononuclear cells (PBMCs), taken when the disease was refractory, from a patient treated with antithyroid drugs. CDR3 sequence reads: CASSPHSDRNYGYTF. The CDR3 region has the DNA TGTGCCAGCAGCCCTCATTCGGACAGGAACTATGGCTACACCTTC.